Shown below are 25 T cell receptor beta chains from a single sample sequenced in a study of CD8 T cells in ankylosing spondylitis. TCRdb used MiXCR to reprocess the 5' RACE reads, holding one entry per CDR3 protein. The table lists hundreds of thousands of distinct CDR3 sequences, roughly a third of them singletons, with approximately 4.4% in the top ten. Sequences were obtained from blood, either unsorted or a sorted T cell fraction (not recorded which). These receptors all come from a male donor with ankylosing spondylitis or in good health (not recorded which).

V gene TRBV6-5 combines with J gene TRBJ2-3; TRBD2 might be the D (6 bases). Trimming took 2 bases from V and 5 from J, leaving 14 bases between them. The CDR3 covers 15 residues. From germline, CDR1 is MNHEY and CDR2 SVGAGI. The CDR3 spells CASSYIGGVGDTQYF. The CDR3 DNA reads TGTGCCAGCAGTTACATCGGCGGGGTAGGAGATACGCAGTATTTT.

The rearrangement joins TRBV27 to TRBJ2-2, with 8 bases lining up with TRBD1. In germline, CDR1 is MNHEY, CDR2 SMNVEV (reference sequence). The CDR3 is made up of 16 amino acids. With V trimmed by 8 bases and J by 6 bases, 14 bases remained unmatched. CDR3 DNA: TGTGCCAGCGCCTATCTCGGACAGGGTGGGTCCGGGGAGCTGTTTTTT. Protein: CASAYLGQGGSGELFF.

The chain recombines TRBV12-3 or TRBV12-4 with TRBJ1-2, with a possible D match to TRBD1 (5 bases). Trimming removed 2 bases from V and 4 bases from J, with 14 bases in between. The CDR3 consists of 15 residues. CDR3 region: CASSLHVSGIYGYTF. The DNA for the CDR3 is TGTGCCAGCAGTTTACACGTATCAGGGATCTATGGCTACACCTTC.

This clonotype was detected only a few times. The chain recombines TRBV20-1 with TRBJ2-1; 11 bases match TRBD2. Germline loops: CDR1 DFQATT, CDR2 SNEGSKA (reference sequence). With 5 bases clipped from V and 1 base from J, the junction kept 4 bases outside the gene matches. The CDR3 has 15 amino acids. This chain's CDR3 is CSADSSGGSYNEQFF. The CDR3 coding sequence is TGCAGTGCTGATTCTAGCGGGGGGTCCTACAATGAGCAGTTCTTC.

In this sample, this clonotype turned up a few times. This chain connects TRBV5-6 to TRBJ2-2; TRBD2 might be the D (6 bases). The V gene's germline CDR1 is SGHDT and CDR2 YYEEEE. The V and J ends lost 4 bases and 7 bases respectively, with 11 bases between them. The CDR3 consists of 13 residues. The CDR3 region is CASSRRGVGELFF. The CDR3 DNA reads TGTGCCAGCAGCCGGCGGGGTGTCGGGGAGCTGTTTTTT.

The V call is TRBV29-1, the J call TRBJ2-3, with D tentatively TRBD2 (6 bases). Germline V gene lookup returns CDR1 SQVTM and CDR2 ANQGSEA. Trimming pared 6 bases from V and 4 bases from J, leaving 14 bases between. This CDR3 has 13 amino acids. CDR3 sequence reads: CSVEPGDADTQYF. CDR3 in DNA: TGCAGCGTAGAACCGGGAGACGCAGATACGCAGTATTTT.

This clonotype was seen more than once but under ten times. CDR3 bases: TGCAGTGCCCCGGGACAGGGGGTTAGGGAGCAGTACTTC. It is translated as CSAPGQGVREQYF. J is TRBJ2-7 and V is TRBV20-1, with 11 positions matching TRBD1. Germline V gene data show CDR1 as DFQATT and CDR2 as SNEGSKA (reference sequence). Germline trimming cut 6 bases from V and 7 bases from J; bases unmatched to any gene: 8. The length of the CDR3 is 13 residues.

The chain carries TRBV20-1 and TRBJ2-3; TRBD2 is a possible D gene (5 bases). The CDR3 has 15 residues. Trimming took off 1 base at V and 7 bases at J, with 18 bases between the two ends. The V gene's germline CDR1 is DFQATT and CDR2 SNEGSKA (reference sequence). CDR3 in amino acids: CSARGREGLRHTQYF. DNA for the CDR3: TGCAGTGCTAGAGGGAGAGAGGGTCTGAGGCATACGCAGTATTTT.

This clonotype came up a few times. The rearrangement links TRBV5-5 to TRBJ1-1; D gene ambiguous. Germline V CDR1 and CDR2: SGHKS, YYEKEE (reference sequence). V dropped 0 bases and J dropped 4 bases, with 13 bases sitting between them. The CDR3 sequence is 15 residues long. The CDR3 DNA follows: TGTGCCAGCAGCTTGGATTTCACCCAAAGCACTGAAGCTTTCTTT. As protein: CASSLDFTQSTEAFF.

This clonotype was seen only a few times. The CDR3 loop reads CSVTSTGELFF. The CDR3 DNA sequence: TGCAGCGTGACGAGCACCGGGGAGCTGTTTTTT. V is TRBV29-1 and J is TRBJ2-2; D is ambiguous. Germline V gene lookup returns CDR1 SQVTM and CDR2 ANQGSEA. V lost 6 bases, J lost 4 bases, and 6 bases lay in between. This CDR3 is 11 amino acids long.

Remarks on this clonotype: An end of the junction differs from the germline gene, which may be a read error. The chain links TRBV20-1 to TRBJ2-1, with TRBD2 as a possible D gene (5 bases). CDR1 and CDR2 from the germline V gene are DFQATT and SNEGSKA (reference sequence). The CDR3 covers 17 residues. The CDR3 reads CCARDFRSGPSYNEQFF. Written as DNA, the CDR3 is TGCTGTGCTAGAGATTTCCGGAGCGGACCTAGCTACAATGAGCAGTTCTTC.

The CDR3 spells CSATIPGLGNEQFF. The CDR3 nucleotides are TGCAGTGCGACGATTCCGGGACTAGGGAATGAGCAGTTCTTC. The V gene is TRBV20-1, the J gene TRBJ2-1, with 8 bases that match TRBD2. Germline-derived CDR1 and CDR2 are DFQATT and SNEGSKA (reference sequence). CDR3 size: 14 residues. J gave up 7 bases and V 6 bases, and 11 bases lay outside the gene matches.

There are a few counts of this clonotype. The chain is built from TRBV11-2 and TRBJ2-2; D unclear. This CDR3 region has 14 residues. Trimming cost V 4 bases and J 7 bases, with 13 bases left between them. Germline V gene sequence: CDR1 SGHAT, CDR2 FQNNGV. Here the CDR3 reads CASSSLRGYGELFF. DNA for the CDR3: TGTGCCAGCAGCTCCCTACGTGGGTACGGGGAGCTGTTTTTT. Combining the CDR3 with reference TRBV11-2 and TRBJ2-2 gives the whole variable domain EAGVAQSPRYKIIEKRQSVAFWCNPISGHATLYWYQQILGQGPKLLIQFQNNGVVDDSQLPKDRFSAERLKGVDSTLKIQPAKLEDSAVYLCASSSLRGYGELFFGEGSRLTVL.

A few counts support this clonotype. CDR3 region: CASSLTNEQFF. The DNA for the CDR3 is TGTGCCAGCAGTCTCACTAATGAGCAGTTCTTC. The chain uses TRBV12-3 or TRBV12-4 and TRBJ2-1; D is unresolved. Trimming took off 5 bases at V and 7 bases at J, with 6 bases between the two ends. CDR3 length: 11 residues.

This clonotype was detected many times. This chain uses TRBV5-6 with TRBJ2-3; perhaps D is TRBD1 or TRBD2 (5 bases each). CDR3 length: 14 amino acids. Trimming removed 5 bases at V and 8 bases at J, with 18 bases between. The germline CDR1 and CDR2 sequences are SGHDT and YYEEEE. The CDR3 bases are TGTGCCAGCAGTTGGGACCAGTTCAAGGGTACGCAGTATTTT. It codes for CASSWDQFKGTQYF.

This clonotype was seen a handful of times. The chain links TRBV18 to TRBJ2-5, with D unresolved. V lost 3 bases and J 3 bases, leaving 8 bases between the germline ends. This CDR3 comprises 13 residues. CDR1 and CDR2 from the germline V gene are KGHSH and LQKENI. The CDR3 loop reads CASSPRPKETQYF. CDR3 sequence (DNA): TGTGCCAGCTCACCGAGGCCCAAAGAGACCCAGTACTTC. Supplemented by reference TRBV18 and TRBJ2-5, the full variable domain reads NAGVMQNPRHLVRRRGQEARLRCSPMKGHSHVYWYRQLPEEGLKFMVYLQKENIIDESGMPKERFSAEFPKEGPSILRIQQVVRGDSAAYFCASSPRPKETQYFGPGTRLLVL.

As concerns this clonotype: Its ends do not fully match the called genes, so a read error is possible. The chain combines TRBV7-7 with TRBJ2-1; no clear D gene. Germline lookup yields CDR1 SSHAT and CDR2 FNYEAQ (reference sequence). CDR3 length: 15 amino acids. CDR3 sequence: CASSPVVSSYNEQFF. The CDR3 bases are TGTGCTAGCAGCCCGGTGGTGAGCTCCTACAATGAGCAGTTCTTC.

V gene TRBV5-6 combines with J gene TRBJ2-5, with D tentatively TRBD2 (6 bases). Trimming took off 4 bases at V and 5 bases at J, with 15 bases between the two ends. The germline V gene has CDR1 SGHDT and CDR2 YYEEEE. This CDR3 region has 14 residues. The CDR3 spells CASSPRLVEETQYF. Written as DNA, the CDR3 is TGTGCCAGCAGCCCGAGACTAGTGGAGGAGACCCAGTACTTC.

The chain links TRBV20-1 to TRBJ1-1; maybe TRBD1 (5 bases). The ends were cut back, 0 bases at V and 11 bases at J, with 16 bases in the middle. Germline CDR1 reads DFQATT; CDR2 reads SNEGSKA (reference sequence). CDR3 size: 13 residues. The DNA of the CDR3 is TGCAGTGCTAGAGACCAAAGAACGGGGGTGGCTTTCTTT. This gives the protein CSARDQRTGVAFF.

The chain combines TRBV10-3 with TRBJ2-3; TRBD2 aligns across 12 bases. Germline assignment: CDR1 ENHRY and CDR2 SYGVKD. The V segment lost 8 bases and the J segment 1 base; nucleotides outside the gene matches: 7. The CDR3 has 16 amino acids. CDR3 amino acids: CAISLAGGIGTDTQYF. CDR3 nucleotide sequence: TGTGCCATCTCACTAGCGGGGGGAATTGGCACAGATACGCAGTATTTT.

There are many counts of this clonotype. The rearrangement links TRBV6-1 to TRBJ2-3; the match to TRBD2 covers 10 bases. CDR1 and CDR2 from the germline V gene are MNHNS and SASEGT. The trim removed 7 bases at V and 4 bases at J, leaving 5 bases unmatched. This CDR3 has 14 amino acids. CDR3 in amino acids: CASNLAGGSDTQYF. The DNA of the CDR3 is TGTGCCAGCAACTTAGCGGGGGGATCAGATACGCAGTATTTT.

This clonotype was seen a handful of times. This chain uses TRBV6-5 with TRBJ2-7; TRBD2 agrees at 9 bases. The CDR3 runs to 16 residues. V shed 4 bases and J 4 bases; nucleotides not matched to a gene: 11. Germline assignment: CDR1 MNHEY and CDR2 SVGAGI. The CDR3 loop is CASSFAGERGAYEQYF. Here the CDR3 DNA reads TGTGCCAGCAGTTTCGCTGGGGAGCGGGGGGCGTACGAGCAGTACTTC.

This clonotype has a single count. The J gene is TRBJ2-3, the V gene TRBV6-1, with TRBD1 as a possible D gene (5 bases). The V gene's germline CDR1 is MNHNS and CDR2 SASEGT. This CDR3 comprises 14 residues. Deletions cut 10 bases from V and 8 bases from J, with 22 bases between. The CDR3 spells CATHNRNSAPTQYF. CDR3 DNA: TGTGCCACCCATAACAGGAACTCCGCACCTACGCAGTATTTT.

This clonotype was detected only a few times. CDR3 residues: CASSPLPESDTQYF. CDR3 DNA: TGTGCCAGCTCACCCCTACCGGAGTCAGATACGCAGTATTTT. The chain recombines TRBV18 with TRBJ2-3; D is uncertain. CDR3 length: 14 residues. Germline CDR1 is KGHSH and CDR2 is LQKENI. The V and J ends lost 3 bases and 4 bases respectively, with 11 bases between them.

A remark on this clonotype: Because the CDR3 is missing its conserved closing phenylalanine or tryptophan, this is likely a read error. The DNA is omitted, as the CDR3 cannot be located on it reliably, and the CDR3 follows TCRdb's listing. The gene calls are TRBV20-1 and TRBJ2-2; the table's D call, TRBD1, has no DNA check behind it. The CDR3 length equals 9 residues, ends included. Germline V CDR1 and CDR2: DFQATT, SNEGSKA (reference sequence). The CDR3 loop is CSEPGQHRG.